This TCR beta chain emerged from a study of blood T cells in healthy people across ages. At the level of the study: T cells yielded about one barcoded beta molecule per two cells through template switching.

It was with a sample-barcoded 5' primer and a J-beta primer mix that a second PCR of roughly 6 to 11 cycles was run. One entry per CDR3 protein, called by TCRdb with MiXCR from the 5' RACE reads. The sample records 750,000 to 950,000 distinct CDR3 sequences, about 28% being singletons. The CDR3 consists of 14 residues. Germline CDR1 reads MDHEN; CDR2 reads SYDVKM. Concerning this clonotype: Antigen specificity is unknown. The junction differs from germline at one of its ends, possibly a read error.

General study points: Naive and antigen-experienced cells could not be conclusively compared, given unsorted PBMCs.

These data were also reused for a study on T cells of mothers and their children. As that report states: Every mother supplied over 8 million TCR beta CDR3 reads and every child a few million. Persistent microchimeric T cell clones were sought, and none were detected.

Material: blood. This chain connects TRBV28 to TRBJ1-6; D is unresolved. This sequence was found in a woman aged 40 to 49 in good health. The CDR3 DNA reads as TGTGTCAGCAGTTTAAGGGTAGCCAATTCACCCCTCCACTTT. Translating gives CVSSLRVANSPLHF.